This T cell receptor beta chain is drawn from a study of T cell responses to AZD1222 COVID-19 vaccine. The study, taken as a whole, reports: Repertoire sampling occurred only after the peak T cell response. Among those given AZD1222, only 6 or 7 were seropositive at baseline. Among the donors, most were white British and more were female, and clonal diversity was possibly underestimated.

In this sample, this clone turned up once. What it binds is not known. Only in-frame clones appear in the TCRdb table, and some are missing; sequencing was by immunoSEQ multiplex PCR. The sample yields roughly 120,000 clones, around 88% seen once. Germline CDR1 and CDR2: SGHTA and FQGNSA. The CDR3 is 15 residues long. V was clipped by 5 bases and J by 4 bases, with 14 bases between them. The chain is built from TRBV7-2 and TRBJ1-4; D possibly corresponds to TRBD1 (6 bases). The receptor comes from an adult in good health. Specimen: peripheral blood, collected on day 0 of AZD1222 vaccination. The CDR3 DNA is TGTGCCAGCAGCCCTGGGGGGCCCAGTAATGAAAAACTGTTTTTT. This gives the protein CASSPGGPSNEKLFF.